This T cell receptor (beta chain) was identified in a study of chemoradiotherapy in HPV16-positive cancers (dated 2022 in TCRdb). As for the study more broadly: Functional T-cell assays on cells from a couple of HPV16-positive patients defined candidate HPV-specific T-cell clones and common TCR motifs. The study asked whether T-cell immunity to the HPV oncoproteins E6 and E7 changes during chemoradiotherapy and whether this immunity affects survival. The candidate HPV-specific TCRs and motifs were subsequently tracked in TCR repertoires obtained from 70 to 95 patients with HPV-related cancers.

Overall results and qualifications from the work: Expansion of candidate HPV-specific clones and E7-related TCR motifs was observed in the tumor microenvironment during treatment, whereas no such expansion was observed for non-HPV-specific T cells. The survival association was reported for HPV16-positive patients, and the functional definition of HPV-specific T cells was derived from only a couple of HPV16-positive patients. Improved recurrence-free survival in HPV16-positive patients was associated with expansion of HPV-responsive T cells during chemoradiotherapy.

Libraries came from the immunoSEQ multiplex PCR assay. Entries here come from immuneACCESS through TCRdb and include only in-frame sequences with V and J called. Some clones fail to appear in such tables; in the studies checked, an unresolved V gene covers under half of the shortfall, and the cause of the remainder is unknown. Across this sample there are 4,400 or so clones, with 85% to 90% seen only once. The ten biggest clones cover approximately 3% of the sample. Repertoires were sampled repeatedly over the course of chemoradiotherapy so that clonal expansion in the tumor microenvironment could be followed. Including the terminal cysteine and phenylalanine, the CDR3 comprises 13 residues. Solely the CDR3 DNA is kept, with 39 bases framed from the first base. The germline V gene yields WSHSY for CDR1 and SAAADI for CDR2. The junction carries 10 bases between V and J, which are trimmed by 5 bases and 3 bases respectively.

This clone was observed once. Its antigen is not yet known. The input lacks base qualities; no much larger clone sits a single base away. The material was obtained from a patient who underwent chemoradiotherapy. The chain couples TRBV10-2 to TRBJ1-2; 6 matching bases give a weak D call of TRBD1. The receptor was derived from a human donor with HPV-associated anogenital cancer. The CDR3 sequence is CASSTTGDYGYTF. The DNA reads as follows: TGCGCCAGCAGTACGACAGGAGACTATGGCTACACCTTC.